The table lists the clone carrying this TCR beta chain with a few counts. The assay was immunoSEQ multiplex PCR, and TCRdb's table has in-frame clones only and misses some. This sample has 13,000 to 15,000 clones, with roughly three quarters found just once. Purity of the CD4+ and CD8+ cells, isolated by positive magnetic bead selection, was checked by flow cytometry. The data are from a study of somatic mutations in cytotoxic T cells in rheumatoid arthritis. About the study: Collection of patient blood (approximately 30 ml EDTA) took place right after diagnosis, before any treatment. Selected populations of V beta antibody-stained T cells underwent flow sorting at nearly 100% purity; these encompassed V beta1+ cells subjected to TCRB sequencing.

The receptor's source is an adult with rheumatoid arthritis. The sequencing input was CD8+ T cells sorted from blood.

CDR3 sequence: CASSGRRAYEQYF. CDR3 bases: TGTGCCAGCAGCGGCAGACGGGCCTACGAGCAGTACTTC. V is TRBV14 and J is TRBJ2-7; D gene ambiguous. V lost 5 bases and J lost 2, with 10 bases in between. This CDR3 region has 13 residues. CDR1 and CDR2 from the germline V gene are SGHDN and FVKESK.